The 28 T cell receptor beta chains in this list originate from one sample, sequenced in a study of T cell changes during pregnancy in multiple sclerosis. Sequenced by immunoSEQ multiplex PCR; TCRdb stores in-frame clones only, minus some. The repertoire includes just under 45,000 clones, 95% to 96% of them detected once, and 0.89% sits in the top ten. The source was peripheral blood, collected in the second trimester of pregnancy. These receptors were collected from a female donor with multiple sclerosis, enrolled in a pregnancy study.

The rearrangement joins TRBV11-2 to TRBJ2-3; D is possibly TRBD2 (5 bases). V was pared by 5 bases and J by 6 bases, with 6 bases between. The germline V gene has CDR1 SGHAT and CDR2 FQNNGV. The CDR3 length is 11 residues. DNA of the CDR3: TGTGCCAGCAGCCCGGGGGATACGCAGTATTTT. As protein: CASSPGDTQYF.

The DNA of the CDR3 is TGTGCCAGTAACGGGGGACCGGTCGGCTACACCTTC. Translated: CASNGGPVGYTF. This chain joins TRBV19 and TRBJ1-2; TRBD1 is a possible D gene (5 bases). The germline V gene encodes CDR1 LNHDA and CDR2 SQIVND (reference sequence). This CDR3 has 12 amino acids. The V end was cut by 7 bases, the J end by 8 bases, with 14 bases between. Complete variable domain (other parts from reference TRBV19 and TRBJ1-2): DGGITQSPKYLFRKEGQNVTLSCEQNLNHDAMYWYRQDPGQGLRLIYYSQIVNDFQKGDIAEGYSVSREKKESFPLTVTSAQKNPTAFYLCASNGGPVGYTFGSGTRLTVV.

The chain has TRBV27 and TRBJ2-1, with 12 bases that match TRBD2. The length of the CDR3 is 16 residues. Per the germline V gene, CDR1 is MNHEY and CDR2 is SMNVEV (reference sequence). The V and J ends lost 8 bases and 4 bases, in that order; junction bases with no gene match: 9. CDR3 sequence: CASGAGLAGTYNEQFF. CDR3 nucleotide sequence: TGTGCCAGCGGTGCAGGACTAGCGGGGACTTACAATGAGCAGTTCTTC.

CDR3 sequence (DNA): TGTGCCAGCAGCCGCGAACAGGTTGGGTTCGAGCAGTACTTC. Encoded protein: CASSREQVGFEQYF. This chain links TRBV7-8 with TRBJ2-7, with D possibly being TRBD1 (5 bases). This CDR3 contains 14 residues. CDR1 and CDR2 (germline): SGHVS, FQNEAQ. Trimming took off 5 bases at V and 6 bases at J, with 17 bases between the two ends.

The chain joins TRBV12-5 to TRBJ2-7, with 9 positions matching TRBD2. Germline values: CDR1 LGHNT, CDR2 FRNRAP. With V trimmed by 2 bases and J by 9 bases, 14 bases remained unmatched. The CDR3 is 16 amino acids. Here the CDR3 reads CASGLPPGLAHPGQYF. Here the CDR3 DNA reads TGTGCTAGTGGTTTGCCCCCGGGACTAGCTCATCCCGGGCAGTACTTC.

V gene TRBV2 combines with J gene TRBJ2-5, with 11 bases identical to TRBD2. CDR3 size: 16 residues. The germline V gene has CDR1 SNHLY and CDR2 FYNNEI. Trimming at V came to 2 bases and at J to 5 bases, leaving 7 bases not matched to a gene. The CDR3 sequence is CASSERTSGLEETQYF. Here the CDR3 DNA reads TGTGCCAGCAGTGAAAGGACTAGCGGGCTAGAGGAGACCCAGTACTTC.

The chain employs TRBV27 and TRBJ2-5, with 11 bases identical to TRBD1. J gave up 4 bases and V 4 bases, and 5 bases lay outside the gene matches. Germline CDR1 MNHEY, CDR2 SMNVEV (reference sequence). The CDR3 contains 15 residues. The CDR3 is CASSSRTGGRETQYF. CDR3 DNA: TGTGCCAGCAGTTCCCGGACAGGGGGCCGAGAGACCCAGTACTTC.

This rearrangement joins TRBV7-7 to TRBJ2-1; 7 bases fit TRBD2. After removal of 8 bases from V and 7 bases from J, the junction contained 11 bases not matched to a gene. The V gene's germline CDR1 is SSHAT and CDR2 FNYEAQ (reference sequence). The CDR3 is 14 residues long. Here the CDR3 DNA reads TGTGCCAGCGGGCTAGGTAGCGGGCCAAATGAGCAGTTCTTC. Translation gives CASGLGSGPNEQFF.

The V and J genes are TRBV5-1 and TRBJ2-6, with 7 nucleotides matching TRBD1. Germline values: CDR1 SGHRS, CDR2 YFSETQ. The CDR3 runs to 16 residues. Unmatched junction bases numbered 7, after V lost 4 bases and J lost 3 bases. The CDR3 sequence is CASSRDSSLGANVLTF. CDR3 DNA: TGCGCCAGCAGCCGGGACAGCTCTCTTGGGGCCAACGTCCTGACTTTC. Drawing the rest from reference TRBV5-1 and TRBJ2-6, the complete variable domain is KAGVTQTPRYLIKTRGQQVTLSCSPISGHRSVSWYQQTPGQGLQFLFEYFSETQRNKGNFPGRFSGRQFSNSRSEMNVSTLELGDSALYLCASSRDSSLGANVLTFGAGSRLTVL.

This clone came up once. This rearrangement joins TRBV18 to TRBJ2-7, with TRBD1 matching 11 bases. Germline assignment: CDR1 KGHSH and CDR2 LQKENI. The CDR3 extends over 15 amino acids. The V segment lost 5 bases and the J segment 4 bases; nucleotides outside the gene matches: 7. The CDR3 DNA reads as TGTGCCAGCTCAGCAGGGACAGGGGGACCTTACGAGCAGTACTTC. Amino acid sequence: CASSAGTGGPYEQYF.

The CDR3 DNA follows: TGTGCCAGTAGCCCCGGGACAGGGGCGACCGGTACGCAGTATTTT. Protein: CASSPGTGATGTQYF. The chain has TRBV19 and TRBJ2-3; TRBD1 matches at 10 bases. CDR3 length: 15 amino acids. The V and J ends lost 6 bases and 8 bases, in that order; junction bases with no gene match: 11. Germline V gene lookup returns CDR1 LNHDA and CDR2 SQIVND (reference sequence).

The chain links TRBV5-1 to TRBJ2-2; TRBD1 might be the D (6 bases). Between the trimmed V and J ends, which lost 0 bases and 1 base, there was a span of 7 bases. CDR3 size: 15 residues. Germline V CDR1 and CDR2: SGHRS, YFSETQ. The CDR3 is CASSLVQGNTGELFF. The DNA of the CDR3 is TGCGCCAGCAGCTTGGTACAGGGGAACACCGGGGAGCTGTTTTTT.

The chain has TRBV5-1 and TRBJ2-7, with 10 bases lining up with TRBD1. CDR1 and CDR2 (germline): SGHRS, YFSETQ. V shed 4 bases and J 0 bases; nucleotides not matched to a gene: 10. CDR3 length: 17 residues. CDR3 residues: CASSQMTGGPLSYEQYF. The CDR3 DNA is TGCGCCAGCAGCCAAATGACAGGGGGCCCACTCTCCTACGAGCAGTACTTC.

CDR3 protein: CASTMTDWGGNQPQHF. DNA of the CDR3: TGTGCCAGTACCATGACAGATTGGGGGGGAAATCAGCCCCAGCATTTT. V and J are TRBV19 and TRBJ1-5, with D maybe TRBD1 (5 bases). The V and J ends lost 7 bases and 4 bases respectively, with 20 bases between them. The CDR3 spans 16 residues. Germline V gives CDR1 LNHDA, CDR2 SQIVND (reference sequence).

This chain joins TRBV12-2 and TRBJ2-5; whether TRBD2, the table's D call, matches the DNA was not checked. TRBV12-2 is labeled a pseudogene. CDR3 length equals 18 residues. The CDR3, as DNA: TGTGCAAGTCGCTTATTGCAGGGCTCGCTAGCGGTCCAAGAGACCCAGTACTTC. Translation gives CASRLLQGSLAVQETQYF.

This chain joins TRBV28 and TRBJ1-2; a weak D match, TRBD1 (6 bases). The CDR3 totals 13 residues. Trimming stripped 1 base from V and 8 bases from J, with 11 bases between. CDR1 is MDHEN and CDR2 is SYDVKM in the germline V gene. In DNA, the CDR3 is TGTGCCAGCAGTTTATATACAGGGACAGGCTACACCTTC. Translated: CASSLYTGTGYTF.

The chain couples TRBV13 to TRBJ2-3; TRBD2 aligns across 7 bases. CDR3 length: 15 amino acids. The J segment lost 0 bases and the V segment lost 5 bases, leaving 5 bases of the junction unmatched. Germline values: CDR1 PRHDT, CDR2 FYEKMQ (reference sequence). DNA for the CDR3: TGTGCCAGCAGCCCGGGGGGATCTAGCACAGATACGCAGTATTTT. Translation: CASSPGGSSTDTQYF.

The genes are TRBV5-1 and TRBJ2-7, with D possibly matching TRBD1 (5 bases). Germline CDR1 SGHRS, CDR2 YFSETQ. V shed 4 bases and J shed 7 bases, with 18 bases lying between them. This CDR3 comprises 14 residues. The CDR3, as DNA: TGCGCCAGCAGCCTTCCGGACACCCCTCGGGAGCAGTACTTC. Its protein product is CASSLPDTPREQYF.

The chain is built from TRBV9 and TRBJ2-3; possible D gene TRBD1, 5 bases. The V end was cut by 0 bases, the J end by 6 bases, with 5 bases between. This CDR3 spans 12 amino acids. Germline CDR1 and CDR2: SGDLS and YYNGEE. As DNA, the CDR3 is TGTGCCAGCAGCGTAGAGGGGGATACGCAGTATTTT. It translates to CASSVEGDTQYF.

The CDR3 is CASSSQGVTGELFF. As DNA, the CDR3 is TGCGCCAGCAGCTCACAGGGGGTAACCGGGGAGCTGTTTTTT. This chain uses TRBV5-1 with TRBJ2-2; 8 nucleotides align to TRBD1. The J segment lost 5 bases and the V segment lost 3 bases, leaving 3 bases of the junction unmatched. This CDR3 has 14 amino acids. CDR1 and CDR2 (germline): SGHRS, YFSETQ.

V usage is TRBV5-4 and J usage is TRBJ2-3, with 8 bases aligning to TRBD1. The V gene's germline CDR1 is SGHNT and CDR2 YYREEE (reference sequence). The CDR3 spans 15 residues. With V trimmed by 0 bases and J by 7 bases, 7 bases remained unmatched. In DNA form, the CDR3 reads TGTGCCAGCAGCTTGGGTGCAGGGGGCGGATATACGCAGTATTTT. This encodes CASSLGAGGGYTQYF. Supplemented by reference TRBV5-4 and TRBJ2-3, the full variable domain reads ETGVTQSPTHLIKTRGQQVTLRCSSQSGHNTVSWYQQALGQGPQFIFQYYREEENGRGNFPPRFSGLQFPNYSSELNVNALELDDSALYLCASSLGAGGGYTQYFGPGTRLTVL.

The chain combines TRBV6-5 with TRBJ2-7, with 11 bases fitting TRBD1. Germline CDR1 reads MNHEY; CDR2 reads SVGAGI. The CDR3 is 15 amino acids. V trimming: 10 bases; J trimming: 6 bases; junction bases outside the gene matches: 14. The CDR3 spells CATKPPGTGGGEQYF. The CDR3 DNA reads TGTGCCACCAAACCTCCCGGGACAGGGGGAGGCGAGCAGTACTTC.

V is TRBV29-1 and J is TRBJ2-3, with a weak D call TRBD1 (5 bases). This CDR3 has 12 residues. CDR1 and CDR2 (germline): SQVTM, ANQGSEA. Between the trimmed V and J ends, which lost 6 bases and 2 bases, there was a span of 9 bases. Here the CDR3 reads CSVTGFTDTQYF. Written as DNA, the CDR3 is TGCAGCGTCACAGGTTTCACAGATACGCAGTATTTT.

The chain carries TRBV19 and TRBJ1-2; D is undetermined. The CDR3 loop spans 11 amino acids. Between the trimmed V and J ends, which lost 5 bases and 3 bases, there was a span of 4 bases. The V gene's germline CDR1 is LNHDA and CDR2 SQIVND (reference sequence). CDR3 nucleotides: TGTGCCAGTAGTGTATACTATGGCTACACCTTC. This translates into CASSVYYGYTF.

The chain recombines TRBV5-4 with TRBJ2-2; D gene uncertain. CDR1 is SGHNT, CDR2 YYREEE, per germline (reference sequence). Trimming left V 4 bases short and J 4 bases short, with 14 bases between. The CDR3 runs 15 residues. This CDR3 reads CASSLSRSATGELFF. In DNA form, the CDR3 reads TGTGCCAGCAGCCTTAGCAGATCGGCCACCGGGGAGCTGTTTTTT.

This rearrangement joins TRBV18 to TRBJ2-3, with D uncertain. Germline CDR1 reads KGHSH; CDR2 reads LQKENI. The CDR3 runs to 16 residues. Between the trimmed V and J ends, which lost 0 bases and 2 bases, there was a span of 12 bases. As DNA, the CDR3 is TGTGCCAGCTCACCACCGAACAGCCTATCCACAGATACGCAGTATTTT. Protein product: CASSPPNSLSTDTQYF.

The genes are TRBV6-5 and TRBJ1-2; D is perhaps TRBD1 (6 bases). CDR1 and CDR2 from the germline V gene are MNHEY and SVGAGI. The CDR3 is made up of 15 amino acids. V dropped 1 base and J dropped 5 bases, with 14 bases sitting between them. The CDR3 region has the DNA TGTGCCAGCAGTTACTTGGGGGCGCAGGGATATGGCTACACCTTC. Its protein product is CASSYLGAQGYGYTF.

As regards this clone: Other DNA sequences within the sample encode an identical CDR3. The chain recombines TRBV28 with TRBJ2-7, with D possibly being TRBD2 (6 bases). This CDR3 has 14 residues. V dropped 1 base and J dropped 3 bases, with 10 bases sitting between them. CDR1 and CDR2 from the germline V gene are MDHEN and SYDVKM. CDR3 sequence (DNA): TGTGCCAGCAGTTTATCACTAGCAGACTACGAGCAGTACTTC. Translating it yields CASSLSLADYEQYF. The complete variable domain, with remaining parts taken from reference TRBV28 and TRBJ2-7, reads DVKVTQSSRYLVKRTGEKVFLECVQDMDHENMFWYRQDPGLGLRLIYFSYDVKMKEKGDIPEGYSVSREKKERFSLILESASTNQTSMYLCASSLSLADYEQYFGPGTRLTVT.